This TCR beta chain was sequenced in a study of blood T cell repertoires in COVID-19. At the level of the study: Collection of acute and convalescent COVID-19 samples took place in the United States, Italy and Spain.

Assay: immunoSEQ multiplex PCR; the TCRdb copy retains only in-frame clones and omits some. The sample lists under 200,000 clones, 80% to 95% occurring once. Germline CDR1 is SNHLY and CDR2 is FYNNEI. V was trimmed by 6 bases and J by 4 bases, leaving 19 bases between them. CDR3 size: 16 residues. The receptor comes from a man aged 45-65 years with acute or convalescent COVID-19. The chain is built from TRBV2 and TRBJ1-5, with TRBD1 as a possible D gene (6 bases). The specimen was peripheral blood. CDR3 protein: CASSRIGTRENQPQHF. The CDR3 region has the DNA TGTGCCAGCAGCCGTATCGGGACAAGGGAAAATCAGCCCCAGCATTTT.